This TCR beta chain was documented in a study of CD4 T cells in relation to SARS-CoV-2 and coronaviruses. Overall study: TCR beta CDR3s were sequenced after approximately 9-day antigen culture of PBMCs.

Profiling relied on immunoSEQ multiplex PCR, and the TCRdb table lists in-frame clones only, not all of them. This table holds more than 20,000 clones, more than 65% found once. Per the germline V gene, CDR1 is KGHDR and CDR2 is SFDVKD. The CDR3 has 12 residues. The ends lost 4 bases at V and 8 bases at J; junction bases unmatched: 3. Details on this clone: Its antigen is currently unknown.

The unexposed donors gave CD4+ T cells in 2011-2018, prior to COVID-19. Isolation of CD4+ T cells took place after about 9 days in culture. The sequence was obtained from a human donor in good health. The sequenced material came from CD4+ T cells from PBMCs, cultured in vitro. J is TRBJ1-2 and V is TRBV24-1, with 7 bases fitting TRBD1. The CDR3 bases are TGTGCCACCAGTGAGGGACAGATGGGCTACACCTTC. Protein: CATSEGQMGYTF.